The 5 T cell receptor beta chains below come from one sample, sequenced in a study of T cells in Graves' hyperthyroidism and ophthalmopathy. TCR beta CDR3 regions were amplified from RNA transcripts. First-round RT-PCR of the TCR CDR3 relied on the HTBI primer set. Using its own MiXCR run on the multiplex PCR reads, TCRdb lists one record per CDR3 protein. This sample has more than 550,000 distinct CDR3 sequences, with 17% found just once. The specimen was blood. Receptors were obtained from a man aged 50 to 60 with Graves' hyperthyroidism.

This clonotype showed up just a few times. The rearrangement links TRBV5-1 to TRBJ1-1; TRBD1 matches at 10 bases. CDR1 is SGHRS, CDR2 YFSETQ, per germline. V trimming: 2 bases; J trimming: 2 bases; junction bases outside the gene matches: 9. This CDR3 is built from 17 residues. CDR3 protein: CASSFETGTGANTEAFF. CDR3 in DNA: TGCGCCAGCAGCTTTGAGACCGGGACAGGGGCTAACACTGAAGCTTTCTTT.

This clonotype was observed at least ten times. This sequence joins TRBV6-1 and TRBJ1-1; D unresolved. Looked up from germline, CDR1 is MNHNS and CDR2 is SASEGT. Trimming left V 5 bases short and J 7 bases short, with 8 bases between. The CDR3 consists of 11 residues. DNA for the CDR3: TGTGCCAGCAGTAACTTTGGTGAAGCTTTCTTT. Encoded protein: CASSNFGEAFF.

A few counts support this clonotype. The chain combines TRBV19 with TRBJ2-2; tentative D call: TRBD1 (6 bases). Germline V gene lookup returns CDR1 LNHDA and CDR2 SQIVND (reference sequence). The CDR3 runs to 16 residues. V was shortened by 4 bases and J by 0 bases, with 12 bases between the two germline ends. The DNA of the CDR3 is TGTGCCAGTAGTAACCCGCGGACAGCGAACACCGGGGAGCTGTTTTTT. Amino acid sequence: CASSNPRTANTGELFF.

In this sample, this clonotype turned up once. A much larger clone sits a single nucleotide away, making a read error possible. This sequence joins TRBV7-2 and TRBJ2-7, with 9 bases that match TRBD2. The CDR3 extends over 17 amino acids. J was trimmed by 7 bases and V by 4 bases; bases with no gene match: 17. Germline loops: CDR1 SGHTA, CDR2 FQGNSA. The chain's CDR3 is CASSSLAGGRAPNEQYF. CDR3 coding DNA: TGTGCCAGCAGCTCTCTAGCAGGCGGGAGGGCCCCCAATGAGCAGTACTTC.

This clonotype was seen a few times. The V call is TRBV30, the J call TRBJ2-7; 11 nucleotides align to TRBD1. The CDR3 contains 14 residues. CDR1 GTSNPN and CDR2 SVGIG come from the germline V gene (reference sequence). Trimming at V came to 5 bases and at J to 1 base, leaving 4 bases not matched to a gene. The CDR3 sequence is CAWRTGGLSYEQYF. The CDR3 DNA follows: TGTGCCTGGCGGACAGGGGGCTTGTCCTACGAGCAGTACTTC.